The clone carrying this T cell receptor beta chain was detected only a few times. Its cognate antigen is unknown. These data come from a study of cytomegalovirus exposure and HLA in healthy donors. Whole-study context: A preliminary data release comprised approximately 85 million unique TCRs obtained from HLA-typed donors.

Study results and limitations: The authors listed approximately 150 TCR beta chains as cytomegalovirus-associated. A later analysis associated 16,951 TCR beta sequences with HLA alleles at a 0.05 false discovery rate.

Trimming stripped 1 base from V and 4 bases from J, with 22 bases between. The CDR3 runs to 18 residues. Germline V gene lookup returns CDR1 MGHRA and CDR2 YSYEKL. Primers included in the PCR were 60 Vbeta and 13 Jbeta primers. Produced via immunoSEQ multiplex PCR; TCRdb's table is partial and in-frame only. Among 49,000 or so clones listed, around 85% were seen once. This rearrangement joins TRBV4-1 to TRBJ1-2, with D tentatively TRBD1 (6 bases). The sample comprised PBMCs. This receptor was obtained from a boy between 10 and 17 years old in good health and CMV-seropositive. In DNA, the CDR3 is TGCGCCAGCAGCCAAGGAGGGGGTGCGGGTGGGGTCGTCTATGGCTACACCTTC. It translates to CASSQGGGAGGVVYGYTF.